This T cell receptor beta chain appears in the sequencing data of a study of human CD8 memory T cell subsets. Overall study results and limits: Among T cell receptor chains, only the beta chains were sequenced in this study. Stem-like memory and precursor exhausted T cell repertoires overlapped minimally with each other. Among T cells, stem-like memory and precursor exhausted subsets showed similarly high diversity, unlike effector memory cells.

To note about this clonotype: Its antigen is not known.

TCR beta libraries were made by UMI-labeled 5' RACE. TCRdb re-called the 5' RACE reads and shows each CDR3 protein once, DNA omitted. The table lists some 5,000 distinct CDR3 sequences. PBMC were obtained from the buffy coats of healthy donors. CDR3 length equals 16 residues. Germline-derived CDR1 and CDR2 are SQVTM and ANQGSEA. This receptor was obtained from a human donor in good health. Sample: CD8+ T cells from PBMCs. The chain links TRBV29-1 to TRBJ2-7; checking the TCRdb D call of TRBD2 is not possible without DNA. This CDR3 is CSVEAPVRVGGYEQYF.